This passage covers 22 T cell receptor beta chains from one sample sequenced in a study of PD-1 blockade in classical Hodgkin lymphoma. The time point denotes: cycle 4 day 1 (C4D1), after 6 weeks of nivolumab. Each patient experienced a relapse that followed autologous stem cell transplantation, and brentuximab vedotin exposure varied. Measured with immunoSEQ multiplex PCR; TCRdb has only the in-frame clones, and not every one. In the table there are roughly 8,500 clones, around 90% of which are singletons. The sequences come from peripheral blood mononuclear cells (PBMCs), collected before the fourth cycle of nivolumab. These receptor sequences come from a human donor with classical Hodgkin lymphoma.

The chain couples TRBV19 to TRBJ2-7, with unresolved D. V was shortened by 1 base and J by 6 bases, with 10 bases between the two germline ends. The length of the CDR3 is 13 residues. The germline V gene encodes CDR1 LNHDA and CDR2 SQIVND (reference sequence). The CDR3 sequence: CASSIGAPGEQYF. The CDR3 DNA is TGTGCCAGTAGTATAGGGGCGCCTGGCGAGCAGTACTTC.

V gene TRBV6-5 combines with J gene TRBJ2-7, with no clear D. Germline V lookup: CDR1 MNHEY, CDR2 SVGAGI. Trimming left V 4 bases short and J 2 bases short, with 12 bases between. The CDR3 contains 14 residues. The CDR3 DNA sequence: TGTGCCAGCAGTTTTCCGGACGGACCCTACGAGCAGTACTTC. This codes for CASSFPDGPYEQYF.

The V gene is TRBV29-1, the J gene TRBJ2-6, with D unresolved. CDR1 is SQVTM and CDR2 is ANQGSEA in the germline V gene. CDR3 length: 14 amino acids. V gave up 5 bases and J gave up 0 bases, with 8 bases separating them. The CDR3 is CSVLVGSGANVLTF. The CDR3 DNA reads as TGCAGCGTTCTGGTTGGCTCTGGGGCCAACGTCCTGACTTTC.

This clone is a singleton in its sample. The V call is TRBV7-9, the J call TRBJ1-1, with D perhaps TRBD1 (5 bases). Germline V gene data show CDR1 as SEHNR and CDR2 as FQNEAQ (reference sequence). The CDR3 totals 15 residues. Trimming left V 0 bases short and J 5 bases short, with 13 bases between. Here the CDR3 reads CASSLAGAGRTEAFF. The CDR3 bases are TGTGCCAGCAGCTTAGCGGGTGCAGGGCGTACTGAAGCTTTCTTT.

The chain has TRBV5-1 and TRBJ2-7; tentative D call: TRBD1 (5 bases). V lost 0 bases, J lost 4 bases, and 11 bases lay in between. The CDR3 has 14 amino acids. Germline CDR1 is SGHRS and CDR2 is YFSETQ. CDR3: CASSLAGSLYEQYF. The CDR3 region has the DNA TGCGCCAGCAGCTTGGCAGGGTCTCTGTACGAGCAGTACTTC.

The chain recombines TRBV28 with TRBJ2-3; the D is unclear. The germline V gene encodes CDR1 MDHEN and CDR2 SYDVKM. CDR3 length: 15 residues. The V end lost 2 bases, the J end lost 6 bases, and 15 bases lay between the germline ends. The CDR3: CASSLGVGNGDTQYF. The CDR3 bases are TGTGCCAGCAGTTTAGGCGTGGGGAATGGGGATACGCAGTATTTT.

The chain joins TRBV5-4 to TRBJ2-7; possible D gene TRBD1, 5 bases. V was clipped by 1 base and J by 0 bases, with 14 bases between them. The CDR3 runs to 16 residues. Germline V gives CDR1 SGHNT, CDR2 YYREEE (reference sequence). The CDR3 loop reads CASSLRAGHTSYEQYF. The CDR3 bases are TGTGCCAGCAGCTTGCGGGCTGGACATACCTCCTACGAGCAGTACTTC.

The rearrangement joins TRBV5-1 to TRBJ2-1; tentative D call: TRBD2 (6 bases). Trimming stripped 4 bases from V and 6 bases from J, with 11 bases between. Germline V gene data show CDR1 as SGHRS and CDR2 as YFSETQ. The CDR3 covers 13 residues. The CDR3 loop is CASSRGLTNEQFF. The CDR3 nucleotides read TGCGCCAGCAGCCGCGGACTAACCAATGAGCAGTTCTTC.

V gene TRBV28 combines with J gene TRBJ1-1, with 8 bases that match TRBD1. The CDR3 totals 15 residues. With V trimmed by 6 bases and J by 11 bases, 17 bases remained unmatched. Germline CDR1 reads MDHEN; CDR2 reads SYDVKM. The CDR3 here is CASSKWAGGARKAFF. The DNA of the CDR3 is TGTGCCAGCAGCAAATGGGCAGGGGGCGCGAGGAAGGCTTTCTTT.

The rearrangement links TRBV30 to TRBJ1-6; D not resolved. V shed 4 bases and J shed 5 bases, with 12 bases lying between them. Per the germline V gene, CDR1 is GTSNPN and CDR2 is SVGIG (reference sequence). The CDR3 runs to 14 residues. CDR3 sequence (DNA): TGTGCCTGGATCCGTCAGAGTAATAATTCACCCCTCCACTTT. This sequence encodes CAWIRQSNNSPLHF.

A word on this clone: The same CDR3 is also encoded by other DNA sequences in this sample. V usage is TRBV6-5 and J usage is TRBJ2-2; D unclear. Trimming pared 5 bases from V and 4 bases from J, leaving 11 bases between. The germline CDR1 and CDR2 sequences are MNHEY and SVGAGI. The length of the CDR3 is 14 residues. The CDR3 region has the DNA TGTGCCAGCAGTGTGGAAGGTGGCACCGGGGAGCTGTTTTTT. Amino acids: CASSVEGGTGELFF.

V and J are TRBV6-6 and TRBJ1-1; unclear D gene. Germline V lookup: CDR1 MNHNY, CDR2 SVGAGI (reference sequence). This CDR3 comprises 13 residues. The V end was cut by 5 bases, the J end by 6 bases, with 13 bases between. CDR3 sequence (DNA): TGTGCCAGCAGTCCGGGAGGGCGGGCTGAAGCTTTCTTT. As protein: CASSPGGRAEAFF.

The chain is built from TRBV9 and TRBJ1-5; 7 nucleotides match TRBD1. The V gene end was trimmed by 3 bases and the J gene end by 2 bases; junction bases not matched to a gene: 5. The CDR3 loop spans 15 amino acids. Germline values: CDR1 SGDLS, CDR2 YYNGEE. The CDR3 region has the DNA TGTGCCAGCAGCGAGACCCAGGGGGGCAATCAGCCCCAGCATTTT. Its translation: CASSETQGGNQPQHF. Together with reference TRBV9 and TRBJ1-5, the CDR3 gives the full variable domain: DSGVTQTPKHLITATGQRVTLRCSPRSGDLSVYWYQQSLDQGLQFLIQYYNGEERAKGNILERFSAQQFPDLHSELNLSSLELGDSALYFCASSETQGGNQPQHFGDGTRLSIL.

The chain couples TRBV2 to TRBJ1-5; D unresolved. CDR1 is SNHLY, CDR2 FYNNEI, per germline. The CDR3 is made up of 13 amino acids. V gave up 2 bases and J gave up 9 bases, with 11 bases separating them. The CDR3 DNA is TGTGCCAGCAGTGAAACCCAAGTGGGGCCCCAGCATTTT. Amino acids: CASSETQVGPQHF.

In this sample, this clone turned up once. This chain's CDR3 is CASSFRKGGLNTGELFF. Written as DNA, the CDR3 is TGTGCCAGCAGTTTCCGAAAGGGGGGACTTAACACCGGGGAGCTGTTTTTT. The chain uses TRBV27 and TRBJ2-2, with D perhaps being TRBD1 or TRBD2 (6 bases each). V lost 3 bases and J 2 bases, leaving 16 bases between the germline ends. CDR1 is MNHEY and CDR2 is SMNVEV in the germline V gene (reference sequence). The CDR3 totals 17 residues.

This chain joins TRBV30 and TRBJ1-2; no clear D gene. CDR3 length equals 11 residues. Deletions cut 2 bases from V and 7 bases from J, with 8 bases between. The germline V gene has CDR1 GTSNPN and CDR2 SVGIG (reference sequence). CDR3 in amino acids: CAWSPKGGYTF. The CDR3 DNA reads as TGTGCCTGGAGTCCAAAGGGTGGCTACACCTTC.

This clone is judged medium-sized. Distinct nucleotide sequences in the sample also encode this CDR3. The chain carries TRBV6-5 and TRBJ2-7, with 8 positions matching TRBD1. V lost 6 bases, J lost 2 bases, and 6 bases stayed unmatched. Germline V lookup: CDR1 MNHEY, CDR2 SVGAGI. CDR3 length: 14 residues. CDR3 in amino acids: CASSPGQGAYEQYF. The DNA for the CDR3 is TGTGCCAGCAGCCCTGGACAGGGCGCCTACGAGCAGTACTTC.

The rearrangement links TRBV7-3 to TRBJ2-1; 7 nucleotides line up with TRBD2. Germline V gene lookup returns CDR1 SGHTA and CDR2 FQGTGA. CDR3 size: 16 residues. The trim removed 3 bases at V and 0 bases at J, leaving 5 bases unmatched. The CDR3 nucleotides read TGTGCCAGCAGCTTCCTAGCGGACCCCTCCTACAATGAGCAGTTCTTC. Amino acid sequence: CASSFLADPSYNEQFF.

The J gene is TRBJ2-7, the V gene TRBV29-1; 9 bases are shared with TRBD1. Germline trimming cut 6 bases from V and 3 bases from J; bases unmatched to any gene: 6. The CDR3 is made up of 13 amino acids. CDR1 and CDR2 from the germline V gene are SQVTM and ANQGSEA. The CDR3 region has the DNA TGCAGCGTCCTGACAGGGGGTCTCTACGAGCAGTACTTC. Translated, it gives CSVLTGGLYEQYF.

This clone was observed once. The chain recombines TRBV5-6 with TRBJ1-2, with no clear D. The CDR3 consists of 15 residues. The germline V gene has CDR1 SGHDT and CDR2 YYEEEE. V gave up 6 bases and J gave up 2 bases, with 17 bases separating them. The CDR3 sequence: CASTPWLADNYGYTF. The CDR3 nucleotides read TGTGCCAGCACCCCTTGGCTGGCGGACAACTATGGCTACACCTTC.

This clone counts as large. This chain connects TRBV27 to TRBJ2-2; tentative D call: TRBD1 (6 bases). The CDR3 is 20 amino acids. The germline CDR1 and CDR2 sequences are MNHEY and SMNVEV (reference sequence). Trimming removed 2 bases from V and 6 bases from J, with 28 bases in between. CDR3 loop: CASSLPSTGKTGTWAGELFF. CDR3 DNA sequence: TGTGCCAGCAGTTTACCCTCGACAGGCAAGACAGGCACGTGGGCCGGGGAGCTGTTTTTT.

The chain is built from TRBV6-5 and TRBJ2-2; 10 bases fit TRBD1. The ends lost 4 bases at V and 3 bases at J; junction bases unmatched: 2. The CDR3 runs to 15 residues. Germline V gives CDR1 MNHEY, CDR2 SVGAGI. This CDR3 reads CASSSGTGDTGELFF. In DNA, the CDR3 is TGTGCCAGCAGTTCCGGGACAGGGGACACCGGGGAGCTGTTTTTT.